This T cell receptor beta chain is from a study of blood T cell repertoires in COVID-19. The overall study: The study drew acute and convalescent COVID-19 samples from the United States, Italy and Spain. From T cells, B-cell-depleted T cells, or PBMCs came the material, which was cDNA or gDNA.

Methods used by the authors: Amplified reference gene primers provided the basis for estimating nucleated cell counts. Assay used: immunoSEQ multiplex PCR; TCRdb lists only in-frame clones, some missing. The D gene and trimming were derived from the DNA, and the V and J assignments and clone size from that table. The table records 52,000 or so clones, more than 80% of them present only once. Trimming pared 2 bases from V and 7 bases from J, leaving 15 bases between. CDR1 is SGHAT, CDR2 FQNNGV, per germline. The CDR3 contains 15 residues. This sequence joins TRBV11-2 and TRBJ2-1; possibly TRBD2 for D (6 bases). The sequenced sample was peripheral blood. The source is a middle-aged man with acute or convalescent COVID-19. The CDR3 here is CASSLNSGRINEQFF. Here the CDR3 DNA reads TGTGCCAGCAGCTTAAACTCCGGGAGAATAAATGAGCAGTTCTTC.